This T cell receptor beta chain was found in a study of CD8 T cells in ankylosing spondylitis. Study-wide results and caveats: Seemingly distinctive of ankylosing spondylitis blood was a TCR beta motif formed by eight highly homologous variants.

Researchers built TCR beta libraries using quantitative 5'-RACE with molecular barcodes. TCRdb called the 5' RACE reads again in MiXCR, with one record for every CDR3 protein. This repertoire shows over 600,000 distinct CDR3 sequences, around 20% found once; its top ten account for 19%. The sample holds many counts of this clonotype. The antigen is undetermined. Sequenced input: blood, either unsorted or a sorted T cell fraction (not recorded which). This TCR was sampled from a male donor with ankylosing spondylitis.

As DNA, the CDR3 is TGCAGCGTTGAAGGGCTAGCATTTGGGCAGTTCTTC. It translates to CSVEGLAFGQFF. The V gene is TRBV29-1, the J gene TRBJ2-1, with D possibly TRBD2 on 5 matching bases. This CDR3 is 12 amino acids long. Germline CDR1 SQVTM, CDR2 ANQGSEA. Trimming shortened V by 1 base and J by 12 bases, and 13 bases separated the two germline ends.